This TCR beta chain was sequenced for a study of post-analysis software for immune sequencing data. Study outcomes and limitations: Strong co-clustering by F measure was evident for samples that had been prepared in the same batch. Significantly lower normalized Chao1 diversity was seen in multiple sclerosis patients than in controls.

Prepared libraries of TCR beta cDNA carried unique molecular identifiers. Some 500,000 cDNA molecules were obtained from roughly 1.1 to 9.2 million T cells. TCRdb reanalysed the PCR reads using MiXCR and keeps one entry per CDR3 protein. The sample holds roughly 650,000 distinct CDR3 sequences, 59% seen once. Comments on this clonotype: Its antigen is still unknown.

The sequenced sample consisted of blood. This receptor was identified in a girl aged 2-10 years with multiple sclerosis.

The chain's CDR3 is CASSSRNSGSTDTQYF. CDR3 sequence (DNA): TGTGCCAGCAGCTCCAGGAATAGCGGGAGCACAGATACGCAGTATTTT. The chain combines TRBV7-6 with TRBJ2-3; 7 bases match TRBD2. Per the germline V gene, CDR1 is SGHVS and CDR2 is FNYEAQ. With V trimmed by 4 bases and J by 0 bases, 7 bases remained unmatched. This CDR3 is built from 16 residues. Combining the CDR3 with reference TRBV7-6 and TRBJ2-3 gives the whole variable domain GAGVSQSPRYKVTKRGQDVALRCDPISGHVSLYWYRQALGQGPEFLTYFNYEAQQDKSGLPNDRFSAERPEGSISTLTIQRTEQRDSAMYRCASSSRNSGSTDTQYFGPGTRLTVL.